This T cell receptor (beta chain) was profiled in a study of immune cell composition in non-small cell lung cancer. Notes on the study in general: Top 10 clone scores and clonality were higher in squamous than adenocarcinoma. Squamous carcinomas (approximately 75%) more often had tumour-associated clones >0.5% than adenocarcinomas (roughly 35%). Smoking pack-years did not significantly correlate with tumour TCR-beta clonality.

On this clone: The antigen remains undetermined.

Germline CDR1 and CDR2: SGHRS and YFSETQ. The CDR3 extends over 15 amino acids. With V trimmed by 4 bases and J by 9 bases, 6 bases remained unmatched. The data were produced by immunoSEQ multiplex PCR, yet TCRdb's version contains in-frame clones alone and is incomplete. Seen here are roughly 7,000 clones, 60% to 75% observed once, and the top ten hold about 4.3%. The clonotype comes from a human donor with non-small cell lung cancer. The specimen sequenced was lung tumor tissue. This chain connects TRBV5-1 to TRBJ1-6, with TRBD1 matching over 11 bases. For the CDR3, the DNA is TGCGCCAGCAGCGGATTAGGGACAGGGGGTTCACCCCTCCACTTT. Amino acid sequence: CASSGLGTGGSPLHF. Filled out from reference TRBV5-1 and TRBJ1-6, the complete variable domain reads KAGVTQTPRYLIKTRGQQVTLSCSPISGHRSVSWYQQTPGQGLQFLFEYFSETQRNKGNFPGRFSGRQFSNSRSEMNVSTLELGDSALYLCASSGLGTGGSPLHFGNGTRLTVT.